What follows are 13 T cell receptor beta chains derived from one specimen sequenced in a study of technical replicates of blood from several donors. Libraries were prepared by immunoSEQ multiplex PCR; TCRdb keeps only in-frame clonotypes and omits some of them. The sample holds more than 11,000 clones, roughly 80% seen once. Source material: PBMCs. All receptors come from a human donor in good health.

This clone was recorded only once. The rearrangement uses TRBV6-1 and TRBJ2-1; possibly TRBD2 for D (6 bases). This CDR3 is built from 14 residues. Germline V CDR1 and CDR2: MNHNS, SASEGT. Deletions cut 6 bases from V and 2 bases from J, with 11 bases between. CDR3 coding DNA: TGTGCCAGCAGGGAACTAGCAGCCTACAATGAGCAGTTCTTC. It translates to CASRELAAYNEQFF.

The rearrangement links TRBV7-2 to TRBJ2-3, with 11 bases aligning to TRBD2. This CDR3 is built from 19 residues. The J segment lost 4 bases and the V segment lost 1 base, leaving 13 bases of the junction unmatched. CDR1 is SGHTA, CDR2 FQGNSA, per germline. The CDR3 nucleotides are TGTGCCAGCAGCTTAGAAGTGGGATGGCTAGCGGGAGGCGCAGATACGCAGTATTTT. Its translation: CASSLEVGWLAGGADTQYF.

The chain links TRBV19 to TRBJ1-3, with 10 bases identical to TRBD1. Germline V gene lookup returns CDR1 LNHDA and CDR2 SQIVND (reference sequence). This CDR3 region has 16 residues. The V and J ends lost 7 bases and 0 bases, in that order; junction bases with no gene match: 6. The CDR3 region has the DNA TGTGCCAGTAAGGGGACAGGGGCCATCTCTGGAAACACCATATATTTT. This codes for CASKGTGAISGNTIYF.

This clone was seen a handful of times. The chain has TRBV28 and TRBJ1-3, with TRBD1 matching 8 bases. Germline CDR1 reads MDHEN; CDR2 reads SYDVKM. The CDR3 extends over 14 amino acids. With V trimmed by 6 bases and J by 3 bases, 4 bases remained unmatched. In nucleotides, the CDR3 is TGTGCCAGCAGCCCTGGACAGGGTGGAAACACCATATATTTT. This encodes CASSPGQGGNTIYF.

The V call is TRBV6-6, the J call TRBJ1-5; D not resolved. Germline V lookup: CDR1 MNHNY, CDR2 SVGAGI (reference sequence). The CDR3 has 16 residues. Trimming cost V 2 bases and J 0 bases, with 11 bases left between them. CDR3 nucleotides: TGTGCCAGCAGTTACCTAGGCGGTGATAGCAATCAGCCCCAGCATTTT. Encoded protein: CASSYLGGDSNQPQHF.

The V and J genes are TRBV5-1 and TRBJ1-2; a weak D match, TRBD1 (5 bases). V lost 0 bases to trimming and J lost 0 bases, with 9 bases between them. The CDR3 covers 15 residues. In germline, CDR1 is SGHRS, CDR2 YFSETQ. CDR3 sequence: CASSLAGGANYGYTF. CDR3 nucleotides: TGCGCCAGCAGCTTGGCGGGGGGTGCTAACTATGGCTACACCTTC.

This chain joins TRBV27 and TRBJ2-7; no reliable D call. The CDR3 contains 12 residues. Germline V gives CDR1 MNHEY, CDR2 SMNVEV (reference sequence). Trimming cost V 0 bases and J 7 bases, with 7 bases left between them. The CDR3 sequence is CASSLSRGEQYF. Written as DNA, the CDR3 is TGTGCCAGCAGTTTATCGCGAGGAGAGCAGTACTTC.

The chain is built from TRBV6-1 and TRBJ2-1; D gene unclear. The germline V gene has CDR1 MNHNS and CDR2 SASEGT. The CDR3 consists of 11 residues. The V gene lost 1 base and the J gene lost 15 bases, with 10 bases spanning the gap. The CDR3 DNA is TGTGCCAGCAGTGAAGGGTCCCTATCGTTCTTC. It is translated as CASSEGSLSFF.

The V call is TRBV28, the J call TRBJ1-5; TRBD1 is a possible D gene (5 bases). V gave up 5 bases and J gave up 6 bases, with 17 bases separating them. The length of the CDR3 is 15 residues. CDR1 is MDHEN, CDR2 SYDVKM, per germline. CDR3 loop: CASSPAQGSSQPQHF. The CDR3 DNA follows: TGTGCCAGCAGTCCCGCTCAGGGTTCTAGTCAGCCCCAGCATTTT.

The chain uses TRBV7-6 and TRBJ2-7, with 8 nucleotides matching TRBD1. The germline V gene has CDR1 SGHVS and CDR2 FNYEAQ. With V trimmed by 5 bases and J by 5 bases, 5 bases remained unmatched. This CDR3 comprises 13 residues. Here the CDR3 reads CASSLNRGDEQYF. The DNA of the CDR3 is TGTGCCAGCAGCCTGAACAGGGGGGACGAGCAGTACTTC.

The rearrangement joins TRBV29-1 to TRBJ1-2; TRBD1 aligns across 8 bases. Germline V lookup: CDR1 SQVTM, CDR2 ANQGSEA. The CDR3 extends over 12 amino acids. The V segment lost 6 bases and the J segment 3 bases; nucleotides outside the gene matches: 3. The CDR3 DNA is TGCAGCGTACAGGACAGGGACTATGGCTACACCTTC. Protein product: CSVQDRDYGYTF.

The table lists this clone with a few counts. The chain links TRBV7-9 to TRBJ1-5; 10 nucleotides line up with TRBD1. V dropped 2 bases and J dropped 6; count of bases not matched to a gene: 7. CDR1 and CDR2 (germline): SEHNR, FQNEAQ (reference sequence). The CDR3 has 16 residues. CDR3 DNA sequence: TGTGCCAGCAGCTTAACCGGGACAGGGGCCAGTCAGCCCCAGCATTTT. This gives the protein CASSLTGTGASQPQHF.

The chain combines TRBV2 with TRBJ2-5; TRBD2 is a possible D gene (6 bases). In germline, CDR1 is SNHLY, CDR2 FYNNEI. The CDR3 loop spans 14 amino acids. Trimming cost V 4 bases and J 5 bases, with 14 bases left between them. The CDR3 loop reads CASSGFTRGETQYF. The CDR3 DNA is TGTGCCAGCAGTGGGTTCACCCGGGGGGAGACCCAGTACTTC.